This TCR beta chain was sequenced during a study of blood T cell repertoires in COVID-19. Original processing notes: Reference gene primer amplification gave estimated nucleated cell counts. The assay was immunoSEQ multiplex PCR, and TCRdb's table has in-frame clones only and misses some. V, J and clone size are those of that table, while D and trimming were read from the DNA. The repertoire holds roughly 200,000 clones, with about 82% as singletons. Individuals drawn from 24 US areas were about 18 to 90 years old. From germline, CDR1 is SGHNT and CDR2 YYREEE (reference sequence). V was clipped by 4 bases and J by 3 bases; unmatched bases: 4. This CDR3 is 16 amino acids long.

This rearrangement joins TRBV5-4 to TRBJ2-2, with 12 bases identical to TRBD2. The specimen sequenced was PBMCs or T cells enriched from blood (not recorded which). This TCR derives from a middle-aged man with acute COVID-19. The CDR3 spells CASSPLAGGYTGELFF. DNA for the CDR3: TGTGCCAGCAGCCCTCTAGCGGGAGGGTACACCGGGGAGCTGTTTTTT.